This TCR beta chain was captured by sequencing in a study of blood T cell repertoires in COVID-19. Study information: Samples of COVID-19 (acute and convalescent) were obtained from the United States, Italy and Spain. In each case, the material was cDNA or gDNA derived from T cells, B-cell-depleted T cells, or PBMCs.

Original processing notes: Amplified reference gene primers provided the basis for estimating nucleated cell counts. The protocol was immunoSEQ multiplex PCR, while the TCRdb copy is restricted to in-frame clones and leaves out a portion. For V, J and clone size, that table is used; D and trimming come from the DNA. The data show fewer than 50,000 clones, around 83% seen once. Sequences were obtained from peripheral blood. The TCR comes from a woman of 80 years or more with active or convalescent COVID-19.

CDR3 in amino acids: CASSQRDSPYNEQFF. CDR3 coding DNA: TGTGCCAGCAGCCAGAGGGACAGTCCCTACAATGAGCAGTTCTTC. The V call is TRBV14, the J call TRBJ2-1, with 7 bases lining up with TRBD1. Trimming removed 3 bases from V and 2 bases from J; junction bases left unmatched: 4. CDR1 and CDR2 from the germline V gene are SGHDN and FVKESK. The CDR3 is 15 residues long.